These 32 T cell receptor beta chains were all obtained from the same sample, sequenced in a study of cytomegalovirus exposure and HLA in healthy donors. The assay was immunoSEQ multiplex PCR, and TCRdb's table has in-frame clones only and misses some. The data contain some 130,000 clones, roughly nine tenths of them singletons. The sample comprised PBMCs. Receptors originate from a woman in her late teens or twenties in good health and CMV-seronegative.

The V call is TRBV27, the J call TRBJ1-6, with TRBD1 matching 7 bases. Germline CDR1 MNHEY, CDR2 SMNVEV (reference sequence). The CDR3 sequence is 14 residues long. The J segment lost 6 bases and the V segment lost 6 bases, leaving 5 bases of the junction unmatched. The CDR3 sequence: CASSWGQINSPLHF. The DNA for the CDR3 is TGTGCCAGCAGCTGGGGACAGATTAATTCACCCCTCCACTTT.

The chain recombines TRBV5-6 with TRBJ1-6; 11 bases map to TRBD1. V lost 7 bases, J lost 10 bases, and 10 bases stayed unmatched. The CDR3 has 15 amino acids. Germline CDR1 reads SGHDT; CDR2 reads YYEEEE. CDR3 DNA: TGTGCCAGCGGCCTTCTGGGACAGGGGGGATCACCCCTCCACTTT. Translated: CASGLLGQGGSPLHF.

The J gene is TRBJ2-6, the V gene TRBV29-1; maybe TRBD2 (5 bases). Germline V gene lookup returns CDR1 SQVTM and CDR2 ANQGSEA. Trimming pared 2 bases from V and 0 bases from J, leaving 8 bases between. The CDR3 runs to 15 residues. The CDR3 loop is CSVESGYSGANVLTF. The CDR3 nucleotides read TGCAGCGTTGAATCGGGGTACTCTGGGGCCAACGTCCTGACTTTC.

The CDR3 nucleotides are TGTGCCAGCTCACAAGGGACAGAGAGCTATGAGCAGTTCTTC. Translating gives CASSQGTESYEQFF. This chain joins TRBV18 and TRBJ2-1, with 7 positions matching TRBD1. Per the germline V gene, CDR1 is KGHSH and CDR2 is LQKENI. Unmatched junction bases numbered 8, after V lost 4 bases and J lost 8 bases. This CDR3 region has 14 residues.

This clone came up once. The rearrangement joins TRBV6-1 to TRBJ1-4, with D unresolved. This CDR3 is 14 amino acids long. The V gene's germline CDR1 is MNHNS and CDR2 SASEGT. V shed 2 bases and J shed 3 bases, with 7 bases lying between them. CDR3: CASSEIGANEKLFF. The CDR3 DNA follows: TGTGCCAGCAGTGAAATCGGGGCTAATGAAAAACTGTTTTTT.

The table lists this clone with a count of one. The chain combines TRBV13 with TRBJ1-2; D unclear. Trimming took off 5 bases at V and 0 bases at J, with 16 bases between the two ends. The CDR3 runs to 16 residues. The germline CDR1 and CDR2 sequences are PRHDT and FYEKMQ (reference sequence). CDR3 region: CASSPTIEVPNYGYTF. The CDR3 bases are TGTGCCAGCAGCCCCACCATAGAAGTTCCTAACTATGGCTACACCTTC.

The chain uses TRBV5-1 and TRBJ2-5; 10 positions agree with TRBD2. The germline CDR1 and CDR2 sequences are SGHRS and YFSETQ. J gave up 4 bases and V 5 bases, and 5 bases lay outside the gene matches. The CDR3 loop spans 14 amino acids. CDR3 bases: TGCGCCAGCAGGAGCGGGGGGGTCCGAGAGACCCAGTACTTC. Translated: CASRSGGVRETQYF. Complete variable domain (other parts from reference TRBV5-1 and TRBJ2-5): KAGVTQTPRYLIKTRGQQVTLSCSPISGHRSVSWYQQTPGQGLQFLFEYFSETQRNKGNFPGRFSGRQFSNSRSEMNVSTLELGDSALYLCASRSGGVRETQYFGPGTRLLVL.

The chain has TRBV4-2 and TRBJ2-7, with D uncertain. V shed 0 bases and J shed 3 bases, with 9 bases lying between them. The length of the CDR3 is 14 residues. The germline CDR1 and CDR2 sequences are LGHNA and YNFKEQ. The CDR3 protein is CASSQDDRVYEQYF. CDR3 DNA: TGTGCCAGCAGCCAAGATGATAGAGTCTACGAGCAGTACTTC.

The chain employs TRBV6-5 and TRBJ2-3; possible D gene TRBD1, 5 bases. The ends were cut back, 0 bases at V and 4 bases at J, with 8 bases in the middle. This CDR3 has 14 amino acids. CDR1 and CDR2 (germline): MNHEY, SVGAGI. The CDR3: CASSYSGVPDTQYF. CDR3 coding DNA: TGTGCCAGCAGTTACTCAGGGGTTCCAGATACGCAGTATTTT.

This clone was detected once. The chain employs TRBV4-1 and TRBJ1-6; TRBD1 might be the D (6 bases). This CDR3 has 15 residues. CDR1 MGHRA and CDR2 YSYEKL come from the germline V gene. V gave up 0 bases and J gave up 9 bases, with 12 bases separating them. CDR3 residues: CASSQEQGATSPLHF. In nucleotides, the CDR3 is TGCGCCAGCAGCCAAGAACAGGGAGCCACTTCACCCCTCCACTTT.

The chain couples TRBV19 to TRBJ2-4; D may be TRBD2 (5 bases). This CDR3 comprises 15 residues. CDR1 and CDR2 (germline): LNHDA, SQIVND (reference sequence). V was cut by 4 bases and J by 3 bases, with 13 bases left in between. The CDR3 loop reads CASSTGKRVKNIQYF. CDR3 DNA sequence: TGTGCCAGTAGTACCGGGAAACGTGTCAAAAACATTCAGTACTTC.

The CDR3 sequence is CASRQTGLVTEAFF. CDR3 nucleotide sequence: TGTGCCAGTAGGCAGACAGGACTTGTCACTGAAGCTTTCTTT. The chain links TRBV19 to TRBJ1-1, with D possibly TRBD1 on 6 matching bases. V was cut by 6 bases and J by 4 bases, with 15 bases left in between. Germline values: CDR1 LNHDA, CDR2 SQIVND (reference sequence). This CDR3 has 14 amino acids.

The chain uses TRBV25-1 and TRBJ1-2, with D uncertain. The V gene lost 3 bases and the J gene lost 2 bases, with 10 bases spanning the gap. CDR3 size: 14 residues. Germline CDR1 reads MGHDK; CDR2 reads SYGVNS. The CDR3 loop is CASSDISVNYGYTF. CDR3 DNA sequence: TGTGCCAGCAGTGATATTTCCGTGAACTATGGCTACACCTTC.

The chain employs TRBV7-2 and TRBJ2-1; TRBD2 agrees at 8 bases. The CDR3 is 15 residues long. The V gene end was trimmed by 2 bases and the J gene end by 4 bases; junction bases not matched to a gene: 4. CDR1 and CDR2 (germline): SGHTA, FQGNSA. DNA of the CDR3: TGTGCCAGCAGCTTAATCGGGGGGGCATACAATGAGCAGTTCTTC. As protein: CASSLIGGAYNEQFF.

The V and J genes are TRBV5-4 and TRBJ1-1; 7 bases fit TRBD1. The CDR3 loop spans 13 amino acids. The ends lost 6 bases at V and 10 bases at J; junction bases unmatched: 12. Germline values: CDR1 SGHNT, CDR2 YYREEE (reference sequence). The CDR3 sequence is CASTNLGWTGAFF. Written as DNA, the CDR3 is TGTGCCAGCACCAACTTAGGTTGGACAGGAGCTTTCTTT.

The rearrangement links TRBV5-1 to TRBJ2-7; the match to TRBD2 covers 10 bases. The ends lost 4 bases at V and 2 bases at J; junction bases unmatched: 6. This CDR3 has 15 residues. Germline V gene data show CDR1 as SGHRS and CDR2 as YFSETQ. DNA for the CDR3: TGCGCCAGCAGCGGTGGGACTAGCGTCCCCTACGAGCAGTACTTC. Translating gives CASSGGTSVPYEQYF.

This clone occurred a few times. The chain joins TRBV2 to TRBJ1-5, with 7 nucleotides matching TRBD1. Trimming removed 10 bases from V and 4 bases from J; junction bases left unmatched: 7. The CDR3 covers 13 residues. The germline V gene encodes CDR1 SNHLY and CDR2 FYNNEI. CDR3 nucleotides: TGTGCCACCATGGACAGGACAAATCAGCCCCAGCATTTT. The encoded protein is CATMDRTNQPQHF.

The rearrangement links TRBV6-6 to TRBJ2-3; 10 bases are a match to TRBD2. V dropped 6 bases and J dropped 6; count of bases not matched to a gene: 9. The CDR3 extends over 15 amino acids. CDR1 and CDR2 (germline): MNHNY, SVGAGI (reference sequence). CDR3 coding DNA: TGTGCCAGCAGCACTGCTAGCGGGGGCCGGGATACGCAGTATTTT. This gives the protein CASSTASGGRDTQYF.

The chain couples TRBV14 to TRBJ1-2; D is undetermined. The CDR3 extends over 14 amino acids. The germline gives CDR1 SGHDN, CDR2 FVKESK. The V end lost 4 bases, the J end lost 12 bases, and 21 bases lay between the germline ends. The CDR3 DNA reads TGTGCCAGCAGCCGTACAGTAACCCAGAACCCCCACACCTTC. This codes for CASSRTVTQNPHTF. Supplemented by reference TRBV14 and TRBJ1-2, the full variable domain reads EAGVTQFPSHSVIEKGQTVTLRCDPISGHDNLYWYRRVMGKEIKFLLHFVKESKQDESGMPNNRFLAERTGGTYSTLKVQPAELEDSGVYFCASSRTVTQNPHTFGSGTRLTVV.

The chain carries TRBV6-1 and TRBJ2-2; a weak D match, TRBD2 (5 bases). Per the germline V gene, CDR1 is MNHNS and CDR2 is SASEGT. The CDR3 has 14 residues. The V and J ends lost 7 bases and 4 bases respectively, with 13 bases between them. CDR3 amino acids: CASMRAYSTGELFF. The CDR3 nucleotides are TGTGCCAGCATGCGGGCGTACTCCACCGGGGAGCTGTTTTTT.

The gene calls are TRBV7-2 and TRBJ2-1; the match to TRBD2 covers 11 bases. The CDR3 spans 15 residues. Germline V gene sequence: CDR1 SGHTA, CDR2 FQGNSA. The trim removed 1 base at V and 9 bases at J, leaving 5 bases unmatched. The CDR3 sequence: CASSLVTSGRGEQFF. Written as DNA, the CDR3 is TGTGCCAGCAGCTTAGTTACTAGCGGGAGAGGTGAGCAGTTCTTC.

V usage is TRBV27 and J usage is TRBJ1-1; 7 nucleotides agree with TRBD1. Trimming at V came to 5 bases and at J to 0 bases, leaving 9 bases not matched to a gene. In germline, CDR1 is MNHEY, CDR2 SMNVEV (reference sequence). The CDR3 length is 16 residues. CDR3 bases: TGTGCCAGCAGTGTCCTGCGACAGGGAGTGAACACTGAAGCTTTCTTT. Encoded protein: CASSVLRQGVNTEAFF.

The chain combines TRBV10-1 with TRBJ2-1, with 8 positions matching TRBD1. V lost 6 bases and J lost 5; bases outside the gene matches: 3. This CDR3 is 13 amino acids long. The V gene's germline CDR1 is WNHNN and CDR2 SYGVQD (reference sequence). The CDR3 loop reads CASRGQGNNEQFF. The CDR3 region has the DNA TGCGCCAGCAGAGGACAGGGAAACAATGAGCAGTTCTTC.

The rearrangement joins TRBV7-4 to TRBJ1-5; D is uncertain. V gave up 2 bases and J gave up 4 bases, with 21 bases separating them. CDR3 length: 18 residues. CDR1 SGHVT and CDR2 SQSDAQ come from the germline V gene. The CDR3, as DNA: TGTGCCAGCAGCTTACTTAATCTCTCCAGGAAGGCGAATCAGCCCCAGCATTTT. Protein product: CASSLLNLSRKANQPQHF.

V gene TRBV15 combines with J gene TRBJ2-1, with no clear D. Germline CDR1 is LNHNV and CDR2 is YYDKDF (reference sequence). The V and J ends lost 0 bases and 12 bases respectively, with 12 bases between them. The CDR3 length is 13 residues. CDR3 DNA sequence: TGTGCCACCAGCAGAGATTCTCTCACCGGGCAGTTCTTC. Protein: CATSRDSLTGQFF. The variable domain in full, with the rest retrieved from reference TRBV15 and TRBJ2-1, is DAMVIQNPRYQVTQFGKPVTLSCSQTLNHNVMYWYQQKSSQAPKLLFHYYDKDFNNEADTPDNFQSRRPNTSFCFLDIRSPGLGDTAMYLCATSRDSLTGQFFGPGTRLTVL.

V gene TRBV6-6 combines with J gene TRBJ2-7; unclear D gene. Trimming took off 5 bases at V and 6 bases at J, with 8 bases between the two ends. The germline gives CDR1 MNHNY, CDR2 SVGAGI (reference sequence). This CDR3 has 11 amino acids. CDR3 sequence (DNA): TGTGCCAGCAGTCCCCAGTCCGAGCAGTACTTC. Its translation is CASSPQSEQYF.

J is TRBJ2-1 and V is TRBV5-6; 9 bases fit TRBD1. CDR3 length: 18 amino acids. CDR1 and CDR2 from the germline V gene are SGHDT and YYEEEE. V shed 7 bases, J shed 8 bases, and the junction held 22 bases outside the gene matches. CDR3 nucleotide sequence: TGTGCCAGCCAAAAGGACAGGGGATTGACAATTGGTATCGATGAGCAGTTCTTC. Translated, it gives CASQKDRGLTIGIDEQFF. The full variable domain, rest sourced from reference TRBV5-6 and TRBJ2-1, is DAGVTQSPTHLIKTRGQQVTLRCSPKSGHDTVSWYQQALGQGPQFIFQYYEEEERQRGNFPDRFSGHQFPNYSSELNVNALLLGDSALYLCASQKDRGLTIGIDEQFFGPGTRLTVL.

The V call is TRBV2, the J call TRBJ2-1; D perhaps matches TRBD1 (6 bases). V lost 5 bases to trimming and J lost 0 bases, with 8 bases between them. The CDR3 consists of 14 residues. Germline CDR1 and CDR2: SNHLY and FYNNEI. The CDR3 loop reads CASSRGGSYNEQFF. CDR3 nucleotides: TGTGCCAGCAGTCGAGGGGGCTCCTACAATGAGCAGTTCTTC.

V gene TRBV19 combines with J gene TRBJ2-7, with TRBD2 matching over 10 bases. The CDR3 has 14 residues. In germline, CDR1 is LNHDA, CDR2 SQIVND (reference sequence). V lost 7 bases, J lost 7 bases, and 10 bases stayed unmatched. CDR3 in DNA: TGTGCCAGTACCCCGGGACTAGCGTTTGGAGAGCAGTACTTC. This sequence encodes CASTPGLAFGEQYF.

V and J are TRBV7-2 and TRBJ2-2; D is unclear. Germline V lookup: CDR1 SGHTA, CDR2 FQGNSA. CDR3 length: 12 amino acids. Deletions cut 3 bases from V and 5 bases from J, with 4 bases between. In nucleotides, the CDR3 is TGTGCCAGCAGCTTCCTGACCGGGGAGCTGTTTTTT. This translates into CASSFLTGELFF.

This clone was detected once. CDR3 amino acids: CASHTPGPKNYGYTF. CDR3 DNA: TGTGCCAGCCACACCCCAGGGCCGAAAAACTATGGCTACACCTTC. The gene calls are TRBV2 and TRBJ1-2, with D perhaps matching TRBD1 (5 bases). The CDR3 is made up of 15 amino acids. The V end lost 8 bases, the J end lost 2 bases, and 18 bases lay between the germline ends. CDR1 is SNHLY and CDR2 is FYNNEI in the germline V gene.

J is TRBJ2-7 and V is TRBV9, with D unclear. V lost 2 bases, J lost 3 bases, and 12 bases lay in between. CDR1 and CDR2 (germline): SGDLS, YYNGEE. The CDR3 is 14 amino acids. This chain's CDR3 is CASSVSGSNYEQYF. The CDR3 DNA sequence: TGTGCCAGCAGCGTTTCCGGGTCTAACTACGAGCAGTACTTC.